This TCR beta chain was recorded in a study of cytomegalovirus exposure and HLA in healthy donors. Study-wide findings and caveats: It was 150 to 200 TCR beta chains that were listed as cytomegalovirus-associated.

The primer mix had 60 Vbeta and 13 Jbeta primers. Repertoires were generated with immunoSEQ multiplex PCR, while TCRdb's copy carries only in-frame clones and drops some. The sample yields approximately 110,000 clones, 80% to 85% seen once. Concerning this clone itself: The target antigen is unknown.

The CDR3 runs to 12 residues. The V gene's germline CDR1 is SGHVS and CDR2 FQNEAQ. Trimming took 1 base from V and 11 from J, leaving 9 bases between them. The specimen sequenced was PBMCs. This rearrangement joins TRBV7-8 to TRBJ2-1; D not certain. The sequence was collected from a woman aged 25 to 39 in good health and CMV-seronegative. The CDR3 nucleotides are TGTGCCAGCAGCTTAGTGGTCTACCAGCAGTTCTTC. It codes for CASSLVVYQQFF.